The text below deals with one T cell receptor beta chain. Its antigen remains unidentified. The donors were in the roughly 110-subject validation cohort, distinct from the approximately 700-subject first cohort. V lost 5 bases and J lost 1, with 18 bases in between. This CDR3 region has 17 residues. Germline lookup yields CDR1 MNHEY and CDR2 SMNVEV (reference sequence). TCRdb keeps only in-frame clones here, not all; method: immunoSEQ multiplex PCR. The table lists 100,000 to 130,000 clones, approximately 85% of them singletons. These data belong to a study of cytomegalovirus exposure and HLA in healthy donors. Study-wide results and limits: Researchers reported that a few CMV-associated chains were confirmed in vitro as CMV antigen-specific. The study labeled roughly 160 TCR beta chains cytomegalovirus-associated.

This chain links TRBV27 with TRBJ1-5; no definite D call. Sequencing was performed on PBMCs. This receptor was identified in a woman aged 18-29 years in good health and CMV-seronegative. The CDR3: CASSPAWRAGSNQPQHF. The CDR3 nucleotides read TGTGCCAGCAGTCCGGCCTGGAGGGCGGGAAGCAATCAGCCCCAGCATTTT.